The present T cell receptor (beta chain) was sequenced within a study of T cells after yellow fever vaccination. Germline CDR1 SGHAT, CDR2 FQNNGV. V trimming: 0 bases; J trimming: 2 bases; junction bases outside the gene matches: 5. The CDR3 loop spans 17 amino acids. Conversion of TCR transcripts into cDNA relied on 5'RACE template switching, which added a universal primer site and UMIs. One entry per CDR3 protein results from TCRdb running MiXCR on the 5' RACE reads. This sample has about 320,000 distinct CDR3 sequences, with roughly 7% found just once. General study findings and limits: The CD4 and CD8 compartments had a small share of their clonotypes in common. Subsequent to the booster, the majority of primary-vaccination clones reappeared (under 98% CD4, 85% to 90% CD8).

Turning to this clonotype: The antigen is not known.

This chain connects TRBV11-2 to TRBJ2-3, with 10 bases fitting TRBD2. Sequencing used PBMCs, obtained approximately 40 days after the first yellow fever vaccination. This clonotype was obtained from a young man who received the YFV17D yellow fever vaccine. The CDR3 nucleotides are TGTGCCAGCAGCTTAGAGAGCGGGGGGGGGCCCACAGATACGCAGTATTTT. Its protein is CASSLESGGGPTDTQYF.